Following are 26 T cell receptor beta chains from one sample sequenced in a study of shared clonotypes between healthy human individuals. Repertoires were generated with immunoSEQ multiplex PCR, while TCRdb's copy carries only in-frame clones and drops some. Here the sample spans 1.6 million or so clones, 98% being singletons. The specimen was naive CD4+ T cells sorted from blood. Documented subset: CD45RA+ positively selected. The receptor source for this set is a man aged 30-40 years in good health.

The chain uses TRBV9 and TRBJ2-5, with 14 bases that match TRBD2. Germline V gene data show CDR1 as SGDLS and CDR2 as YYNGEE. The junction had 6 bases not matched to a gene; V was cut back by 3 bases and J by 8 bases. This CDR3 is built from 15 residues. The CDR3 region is CASSGAGTSGSTQYF. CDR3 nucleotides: TGTGCCAGCAGCGGTGCCGGGACTAGCGGGAGTACCCAGTACTTC.

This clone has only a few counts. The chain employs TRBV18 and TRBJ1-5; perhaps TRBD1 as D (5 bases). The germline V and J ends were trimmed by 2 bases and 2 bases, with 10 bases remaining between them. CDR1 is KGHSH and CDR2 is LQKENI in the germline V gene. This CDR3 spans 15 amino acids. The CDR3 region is CASSPWARGNQPQHF. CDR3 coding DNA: TGTGCCAGCTCACCATGGGCCAGGGGCAATCAGCCCCAGCATTTT.

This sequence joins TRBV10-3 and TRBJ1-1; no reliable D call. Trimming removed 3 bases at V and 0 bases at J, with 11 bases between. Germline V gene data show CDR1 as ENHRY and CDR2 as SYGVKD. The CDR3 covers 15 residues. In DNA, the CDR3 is TGTGCCATCAGTGACGCGGGCAGATTGAACACTGAAGCTTTCTTT. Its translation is CAISDAGRLNTEAFF.

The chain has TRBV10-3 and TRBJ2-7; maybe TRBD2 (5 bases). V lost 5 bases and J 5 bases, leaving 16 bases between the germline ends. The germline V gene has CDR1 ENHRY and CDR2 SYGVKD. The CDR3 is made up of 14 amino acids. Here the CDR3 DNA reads TGTGCCATCAGTATGGGTCAGCCCGGGGACGAGCAGTACTTC. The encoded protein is CAISMGQPGDEQYF.

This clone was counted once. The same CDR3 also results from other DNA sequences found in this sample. The CDR3 nucleotides read TGTGCCATCAGTTACGGGAGAATCACAGATACGCAGTATTTT. Translating it yields CAISYGRITDTQYF. The chain employs TRBV10-3 and TRBJ2-3; D is possibly TRBD2 (6 bases). V shed 5 bases and J shed 2 bases, with 11 bases lying between them. The CDR3 contains 14 residues. Per the germline V gene, CDR1 is ENHRY and CDR2 is SYGVKD.

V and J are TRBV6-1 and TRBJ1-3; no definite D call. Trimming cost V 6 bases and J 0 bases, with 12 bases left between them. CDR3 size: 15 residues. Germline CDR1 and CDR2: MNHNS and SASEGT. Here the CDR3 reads CASRGKRISGNTIYF. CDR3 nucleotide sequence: TGTGCCAGCAGGGGCAAGCGAATCTCTGGAAACACCATATATTTT.

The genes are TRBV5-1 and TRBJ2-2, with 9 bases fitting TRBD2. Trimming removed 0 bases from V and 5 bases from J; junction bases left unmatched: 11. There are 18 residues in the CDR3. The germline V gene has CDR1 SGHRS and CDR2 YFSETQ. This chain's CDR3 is CASSLDTAGGLGTGELFF. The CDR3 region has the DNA TGCGCCAGCAGCTTGGATACGGCGGGAGGGCTCGGGACCGGGGAGCTGTTTTTT.

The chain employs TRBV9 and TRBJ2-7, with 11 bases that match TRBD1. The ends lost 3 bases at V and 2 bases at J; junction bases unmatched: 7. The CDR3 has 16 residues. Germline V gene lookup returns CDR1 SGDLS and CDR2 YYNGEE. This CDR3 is CASSGSPGQGAYEQYF. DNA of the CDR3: TGTGCCAGCAGCGGGTCGCCGGGACAGGGGGCCTACGAGCAGTACTTC.

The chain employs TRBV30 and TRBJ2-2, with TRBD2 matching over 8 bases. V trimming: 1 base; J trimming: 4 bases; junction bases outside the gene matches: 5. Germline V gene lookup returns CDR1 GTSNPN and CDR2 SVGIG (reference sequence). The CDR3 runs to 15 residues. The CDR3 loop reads CAWSAAGVFTGELFF. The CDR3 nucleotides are TGTGCCTGGAGTGCAGCGGGAGTATTCACCGGGGAGCTGTTTTTT.

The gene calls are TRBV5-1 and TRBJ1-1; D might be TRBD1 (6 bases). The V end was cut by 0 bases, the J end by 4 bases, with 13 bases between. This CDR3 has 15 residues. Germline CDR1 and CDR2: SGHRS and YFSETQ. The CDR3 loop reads CASSLAQGRVTEAFF. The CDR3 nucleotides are TGCGCCAGCAGCTTGGCCCAGGGGAGGGTCACTGAAGCTTTCTTT.

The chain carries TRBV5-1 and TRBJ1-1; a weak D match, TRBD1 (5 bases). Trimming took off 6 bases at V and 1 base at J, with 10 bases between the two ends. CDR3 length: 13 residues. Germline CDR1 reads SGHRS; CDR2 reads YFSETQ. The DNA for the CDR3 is TGCGCCAGCAAGGTGCAGGGGAACACTGAAGCTTTCTTT. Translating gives CASKVQGNTEAFF.

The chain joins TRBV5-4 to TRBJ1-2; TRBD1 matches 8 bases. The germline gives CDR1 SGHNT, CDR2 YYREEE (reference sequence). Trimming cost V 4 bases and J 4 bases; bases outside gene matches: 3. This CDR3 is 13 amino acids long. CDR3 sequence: CASSQQGVYGYTF. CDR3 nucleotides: TGTGCCAGCAGCCAACAGGGGGTCTATGGCTACACCTTC.

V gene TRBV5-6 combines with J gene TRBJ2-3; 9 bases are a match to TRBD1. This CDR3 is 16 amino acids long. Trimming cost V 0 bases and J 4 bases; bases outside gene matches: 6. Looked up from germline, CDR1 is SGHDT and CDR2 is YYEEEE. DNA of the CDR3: TGTGCCAGCAGCTTGGCCAGGGGACAGGGAGCAGATACGCAGTATTTT. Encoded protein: CASSLARGQGADTQYF.

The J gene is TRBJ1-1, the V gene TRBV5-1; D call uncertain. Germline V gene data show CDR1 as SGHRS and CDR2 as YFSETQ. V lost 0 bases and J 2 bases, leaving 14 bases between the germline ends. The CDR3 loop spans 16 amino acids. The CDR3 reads CASSLAPQSQNTEAFF. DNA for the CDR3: TGCGCCAGCAGCTTGGCTCCGCAATCACAAAACACTGAAGCTTTCTTT.

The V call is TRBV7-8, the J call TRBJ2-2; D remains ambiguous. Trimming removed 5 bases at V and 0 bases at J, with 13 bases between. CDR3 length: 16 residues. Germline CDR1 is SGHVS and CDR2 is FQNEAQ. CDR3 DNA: TGTGCCAGCAGCCACGTAATTGCTCCGAACACCGGGGAGCTGTTTTTT. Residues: CASSHVIAPNTGELFF. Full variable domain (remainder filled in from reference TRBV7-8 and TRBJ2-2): GAGVSQSPRYKVAKRGQDVALRCDPISGHVSLFWYQQALGQGPEFLTYFQNEAQLDKSGLPSDRFFAERPEGSVSTLKIQRTQQEDSAVYLCASSHVIAPNTGELFFGEGSRLTVL.

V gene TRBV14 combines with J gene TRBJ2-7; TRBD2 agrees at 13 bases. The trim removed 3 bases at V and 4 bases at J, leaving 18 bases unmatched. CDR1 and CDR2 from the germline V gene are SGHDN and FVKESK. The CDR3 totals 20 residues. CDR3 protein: CASSHWAGTGKTSGRYEQYF. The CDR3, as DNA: TGTGCCAGCAGCCACTGGGCCGGGACAGGGAAGACTAGCGGGAGGTACGAGCAGTACTTC.

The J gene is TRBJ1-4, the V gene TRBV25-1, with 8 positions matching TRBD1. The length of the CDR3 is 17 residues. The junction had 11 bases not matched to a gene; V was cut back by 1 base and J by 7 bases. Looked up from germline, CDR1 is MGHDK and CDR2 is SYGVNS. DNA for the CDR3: TGTGCCAGCAGTGAATTCCCCGCCGGGACAGGTATTGAAAAACTGTTTTTT. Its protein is CASSEFPAGTGIEKLFF.

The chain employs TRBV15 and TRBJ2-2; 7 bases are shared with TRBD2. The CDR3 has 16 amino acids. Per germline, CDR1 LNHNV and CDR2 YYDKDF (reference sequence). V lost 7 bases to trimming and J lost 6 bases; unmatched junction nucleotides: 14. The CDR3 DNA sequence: TGTGCCACCACTGGGGGAGGGTTCCCTAGCGCCGGGGAGCTGTTTTTT. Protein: CATTGGGFPSAGELFF.

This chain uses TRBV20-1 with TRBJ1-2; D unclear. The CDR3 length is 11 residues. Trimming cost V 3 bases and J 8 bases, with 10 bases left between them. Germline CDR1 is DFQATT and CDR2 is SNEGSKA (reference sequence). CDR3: CSASRTDGYTF. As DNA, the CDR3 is TGCAGTGCTAGCAGGACGGACGGCTACACCTTC.

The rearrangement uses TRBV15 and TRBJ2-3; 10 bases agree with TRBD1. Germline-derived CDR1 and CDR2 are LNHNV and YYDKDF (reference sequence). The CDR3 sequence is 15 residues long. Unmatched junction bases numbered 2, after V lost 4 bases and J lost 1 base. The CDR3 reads CATSTGQGGTDTQYF. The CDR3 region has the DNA TGTGCCACCAGCACAGGACAGGGGGGCACAGATACGCAGTATTTT.

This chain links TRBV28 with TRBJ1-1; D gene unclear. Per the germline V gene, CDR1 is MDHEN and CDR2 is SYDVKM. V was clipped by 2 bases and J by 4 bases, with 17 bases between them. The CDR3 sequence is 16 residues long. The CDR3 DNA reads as TGTGCCAGCAGTTTACGGGGAGGAACACGGGGCACTGAAGCTTTCTTT. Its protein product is CASSLRGGTRGTEAFF.

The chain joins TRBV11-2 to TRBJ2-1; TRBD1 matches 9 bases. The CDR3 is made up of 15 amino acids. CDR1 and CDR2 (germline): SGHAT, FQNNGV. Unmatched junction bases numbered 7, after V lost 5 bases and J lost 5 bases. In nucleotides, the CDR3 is TGTGCCAGCAGCCCTACGGGACAGGGTCACAATGAGCAGTTCTTC. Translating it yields CASSPTGQGHNEQFF.

CDR3 sequence reads: CASSLTGEETQYF. The CDR3 DNA reads as TGTGCCAGCAGCTTGACAGGAGAAGAGACCCAGTACTTC. The gene calls are TRBV5-7 and TRBJ2-5; a weak D match, TRBD1 (5 bases). TRBV5-7 is designated an ORF whose function remains uncertain. The CDR3 sequence is 13 residues long. V dropped 1 base and J dropped 3 bases, with 7 bases sitting between them.

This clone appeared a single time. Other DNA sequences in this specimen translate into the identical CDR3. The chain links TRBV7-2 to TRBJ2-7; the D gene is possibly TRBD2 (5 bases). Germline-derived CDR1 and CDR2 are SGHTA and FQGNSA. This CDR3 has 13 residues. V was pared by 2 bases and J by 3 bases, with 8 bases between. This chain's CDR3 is CASSLSGNYEQYF. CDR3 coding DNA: TGTGCCAGCAGCTTATCGGGAAACTACGAGCAGTACTTC.

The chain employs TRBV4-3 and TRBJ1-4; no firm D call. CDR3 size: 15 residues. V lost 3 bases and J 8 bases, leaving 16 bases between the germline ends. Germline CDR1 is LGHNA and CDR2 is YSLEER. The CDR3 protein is CASSQESRVREKLFF. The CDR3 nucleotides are TGCGCCAGCAGCCAGGAGTCTAGGGTTCGAGAAAAACTGTTTTTT.

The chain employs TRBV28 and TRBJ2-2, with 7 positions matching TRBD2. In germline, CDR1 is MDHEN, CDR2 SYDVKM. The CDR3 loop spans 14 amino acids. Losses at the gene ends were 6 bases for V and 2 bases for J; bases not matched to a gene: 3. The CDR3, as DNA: TGTGCCAGCAGCCGGACTAGTAACACCGGGGAGCTGTTTTTT. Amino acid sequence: CASSRTSNTGELFF.